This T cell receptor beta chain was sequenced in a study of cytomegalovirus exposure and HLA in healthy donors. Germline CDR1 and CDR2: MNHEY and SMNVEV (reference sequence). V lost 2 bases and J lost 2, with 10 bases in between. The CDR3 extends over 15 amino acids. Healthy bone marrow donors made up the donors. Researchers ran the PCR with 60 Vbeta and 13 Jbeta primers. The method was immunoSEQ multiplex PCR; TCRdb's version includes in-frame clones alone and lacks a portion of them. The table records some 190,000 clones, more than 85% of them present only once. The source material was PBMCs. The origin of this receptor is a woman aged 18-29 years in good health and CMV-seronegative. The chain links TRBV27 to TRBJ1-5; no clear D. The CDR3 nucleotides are TGTGCCAGCAGTTTAACTTCGAGAGGCAATCAGCCCCAGCATTTT. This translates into CASSLTSRGNQPQHF.